The rows below give T cell receptor beta chains drawn from one sample of a study of graft-versus-host responses after intestinal transplantation. Sequencing was performed with immunoSEQ multiplex PCR; in TCRdb, only in-frame clones are kept and a portion is missing. The sample has 85,000 to 90,000 clones; about four fifths are singletons. These receptors are not linked to any known antigen. The sequencing here drew on unstimulated CD8+ T cells sorted from spleen or lymph node cells, taken before intestinal transplant. The receptors were sampled from a human donor who received an intestinal transplant. CDR3s include the opening cysteine and the closing phenylalanine or tryptophan. Fields, in order: J gene, D gene, V gene, clone size, CDR3 DNA, CDR3 protein. D genes are given only for firm matches. For some rows the clone size is stated as once, few or many, or as a class when expanded; others skip it.

>TRBJ2-1|TRBD2|TRBV7-6|-
TGTGCCAGCAGCCCAATAACGGGACTAGCGGACAATGAGCAGTTCTTC
CASSPITGLADNEQFF
>TRBJ2-1|-|TRBV13|-
TGTGCCAGCAGCTTTGAAAATGAGCAGTTCTTC
CASSFENEQFF
>TRBJ2-7|TRBD1|TRBV6-5|few
TGTGCCAGCAGTGGCGGGGACAGGGGATTCGAGCAGTACTTC
CASSGGDRGFEQYF
>TRBJ2-7|-|TRBV6-6|-
TGTGCCAGCAGTTACTCGAGTGGGGCCTACGAGCAGTACTTC
CASSYSSGAYEQYF
>TRBJ2-5|-|TRBV6-6|-
TGTGCCAGCAGTTACACCCCTACTAGTCAAGAGACCCAGTACTTC
CASSYTPTSQETQYF
>TRBJ1-4|-|TRBV28|-
TGTGCCAGCAGTTTATGGGGTCAGACTAATGAAAAACTGTTTTTT
CASSLWGQTNEKLFF
>TRBJ2-7|-|TRBV5-6|-
TGTGCCAGCAGCTTGGTGTGGGGGGATTTCTACGAGCAGTACTTC
CASSLVWGDFYEQYF
>TRBJ1-1|TRBD1|TRBV5-1|-
TGCGCCAGCAGCTTGTGGGGGACAGGGGTAGTTACCGGTGAAGCTTTCTTT
CASSLWGTGVVTGEAFF
>TRBJ2-2|-|TRBV13|-
TGTGCCAGCAGCTTAGAAGGCGCCGGGGAGCTGTTTTTT
CASSLEGAGELFF
>TRBJ1-1|-|TRBV25-1|-
TGTGCCAGCAGACGACAGCTGAACACTGAAGCTTTCTTT
CASRRQLNTEAFF
>TRBJ1-1|-|TRBV6-5|-
TGTGCCAGCAGCCCAGGGGTTCATAACACTGAAGCTTTCTTT
CASSPGVHNTEAFF
>TRBJ1-5|-|TRBV6-1|-
TGTGCCAGCAGTTTCAGGGAGAATCAGCCCCAGCATTTT
CASSFRENQPQHF
>TRBJ2-1|-|TRBV28|-
TGTGCCAGCAGTTTATCGGGCAATGAGCAGTTCTTC
CASSLSGNEQFF
>TRBJ2-1|-|TRBV4-1|-
TGCGCCAGCAGCCAAGAGGGGAGATACAATGAGCAGTTCTTC
CASSQEGRYNEQFF
>TRBJ2-1|-|TRBV7-9|-
TGTGCCAGCAGCTTCCCCACCCAGAGCTCCTACAATGAGCAGTTCTTC
CASSFPTQSSYNEQFF
>TRBJ2-5|TRBD2|TRBV4-1|-
TGCGCCAGCAGCCCTCGGGGTAGCGGGAGGTTCGAGACCCAGTACTTC
CASSPRGSGRFETQYF
>TRBJ1-2|TRBD1|TRBV9|few
TGTGCCAGCAGTTCGACAGGGGGCTATGGCTACACCTTC
CASSSTGGYGYTF
>TRBJ2-5|-|TRBV2|once
TGTGCCAGCAGTGAAGCTGCAACCCTTTACCGAGAGACCCAGTACTTC
CASSEAATLYRETQYF
>TRBJ2-3|TRBD2|TRBV9|-
TGTGCCAGCAGCGTAGAGCGGGGGGGCCAGGATACGCAGTATTTT
CASSVERGGQDTQYF
>TRBJ2-7|TRBD2|TRBV29-1|-
TGCAGCGTTCCGGGACTAGCGGGAGGTAGAGAGCAGTACTTC
CSVPGLAGGREQYF
>TRBJ2-7|-|TRBV6-6|-
TGTGCCAGCAGTTCACTGGGTTTATCCTACGAGCAGTACTTC
CASSSLGLSYEQYF
>TRBJ1-5|-|TRBV27|-
TGTGCCAGCAGTTTATATGGGAGCAATCAGCCCCAGCATTTT
CASSLYGSNQPQHF
>TRBJ1-2|-|TRBV25-1|-
TGTGCCAGCAGTGAAAACAAGAGGGAGGGCGGCTACACCTTC
CASSENKREGGYTF
>TRBJ1-5|-|TRBV6-6|-
TGTGCCAGCAGTTACTCTTTGGGGACTCAGCCCCAGCATTTT
CASSYSLGTQPQHF
>TRBJ2-5|-|TRBV9|-
TGTGCCAGCAGCGTAGAGGAGGAGCAAGAGACCCAGTACTTC
CASSVEEEQETQYF
>TRBJ2-2|-|TRBV9|-
TGTGCCAGCAGCGTCGGCACCGGGGAGCTGTTTTTT
CASSVGTGELFF
>TRBJ2-7|TRBD1|TRBV2|-
TGTGCCAGCAGTCTCGGGACAGGGGGCGGCTACGAGCAGTACTTC
CASSLGTGGGYEQYF
>TRBJ2-7|-|TRBV28|few
TGTGCCAGCAGTTTCCGGGGACCACGCTACCTAGAGGGCTCCTACGAGCAGTACTTC
CASSFRGPRYLEGSYEQYF
>TRBJ1-5|-|TRBV6-1|-
TGTGCCAGCAGTGAATGGGTGGGGGGTGGACAGCCCCAGCATTTT
CASSEWVGGGQPQHF
>TRBJ1-1|TRBD1|TRBV5-6|-
TGTGCCAGCAGCCAAGGGGGCAGGTTATACACTGAAGCTTTCTTT
CASSQGGRLYTEAFF
>TRBJ1-2|TRBD1|TRBV2|-
TGTGCCAGCAGTGGATATAAACAGGGGGCCGAAGGCTACACCTTC
CASSGYKQGAEGYTF
>TRBJ2-7|TRBD1|TRBV15|few
TGTGCCACCAGCAGAGATTTTGGGACAGTCTACGAGCAGTACTTC
CATSRDFGTVYEQYF
>TRBJ2-7|TRBD2|TRBV4-1|-
TGCGCCAGCAGCCCCGGCTCCGCTAGCGGGACCTACGAGCAGTACTTC
CASSPGSASGTYEQYF
>TRBJ2-1|TRBD2|TRBV2|once
TGTGCCAGCAGGAATCCTCAGCGGGGGGTCTCCTACAATGAGCAGTTCTTC
CASRNPQRGVSYNEQFF
>TRBJ2-2|TRBD2|TRBV10-3|few
TGTGCCATCAGTGTAATGTGGCTAGCGGGGTCCGGGGAGCTGTTTTTT
CAISVMWLAGSGELFF
>TRBJ2-1|TRBD2|TRBV6-4|few
TGTGCCAGCAGTGACTCCGCTAGCGGGGCTCGGGGTGAGCAGTTCTTC
CASSDSASGARGEQFF
>TRBJ2-5|TRBD1|TRBV28|-
TGTGCCAGCAGTTCTTTGAGGGACAGGGGTCAAGAGACCCAGTACTTC
CASSSLRDRGQETQYF
>TRBJ2-7|TRBD2|TRBV5-4|-
TGTGCCAGCAGCTTGTTGGCGGGGGGTGATTACGAGCAGTACTTC
CASSLLAGGDYEQYF
>TRBJ2-4|-|TRBV6-1|-
TGTGCCAGCAGAGGCCACATTATAGCCAAAAACATTCAGTACTTC
CASRGHIIAKNIQYF
>TRBJ2-7|TRBD1|TRBV4-2|-
TGTGCCAGCAGCCGGGAACCCGGACAGGGTTACGAGCAGTACTTC
CASSREPGQGYEQYF
>TRBJ2-1|TRBD2|TRBV7-6|-
TGTGCCAGCAGCCCAACCCCCGGGGCGGGAGAAGACAATGAGCAGTTCTTC
CASSPTPGAGEDNEQFF
>TRBJ2-7|-|TRBV5-6|-
TGTGCCAGCAGCGGCTACGGGACAAGCTCCTACGAGCAGTACTTC
CASSGYGTSSYEQYF
>TRBJ2-1|-|TRBV10-3|-
TGTGCCATCAGCCCCGCCTCTATAGGCAATGAGCAGTTCTTC
CAISPASIGNEQFF
>TRBJ2-7|-|TRBV5-5|once
TGTGCCAGCCGTGGGAGGAGGGCCTACGAGCAGTACTTC
CASRGRRAYEQYF
>TRBJ2-3|-|TRBV28|-
TGTGCCAGCAGTTCCACAGATACGCAGTATTTT
CASSSTDTQYF